The sample holds many counts of the clone carrying this T cell receptor beta chain. Template material for amplifying TCR beta CDR3 regions consisted of RNA transcripts. First-round RT-PCR targeting the TCR CDR3 was performed with the HTBI primer set. TCRdb passed the multiplex PCR reads through MiXCR, listing each CDR3 protein once. The sample lists more than 600,000 distinct CDR3 sequences; roughly 15% were seen once. The CDR3 has 15 residues. V was clipped by 5 bases and J by 7 bases, with 21 bases between them. From germline, CDR1 is MDHEN and CDR2 SYDVKM. This sample stems from a study of T cells in Graves' hyperthyroidism and ophthalmopathy.

Sequences were obtained from blood. The chain couples TRBV28 to TRBJ2-7; either TRBD1 or TRBD2 may fit D (5 bases each). This clonotype originated in a man between 18 and 29 years old with Graves' hyperthyroidism. The CDR3 nucleotides are TGTGCCAGCAGTCCCCCCGGGACCCAGTTAGGAGAGCAGTACTTC. It yields the protein CASSPPGTQLGEQYF. The full variable domain, its missing parts supplied by reference TRBV28 and TRBJ2-7, is DVKVTQSSRYLVKRTGEKVFLECVQDMDHENMFWYRQDPGLGLRLIYFSYDVKMKEKGDIPEGYSVSREKKERFSLILESASTNQTSMYLCASSPPGTQLGEQYFGPGTRLTVT.